This T cell receptor (beta chain) was identified during a study of T cells in Graves' hyperthyroidism and ophthalmopathy. The V gene's germline CDR1 is LGHDT and CDR2 YNNKEL (reference sequence). This CDR3 contains 16 residues. After removal of 0 bases from V and 1 base from J, the junction contained 6 bases not matched to a gene. TCR beta CDR3 regions were amplified from RNA transcripts. The primer set for the first-round RT-PCR of the TCR CDR3 was HTBI. TCRdb reanalysed the multiplex PCR reads using MiXCR and keeps one entry per CDR3 protein. The table has some 720,000 distinct CDR3 sequences, about 16% seen once.

The clonotype comes from a man younger than 30 with Graves' hyperthyroidism. The chain combines TRBV3-1 with TRBJ2-7; TRBD2 matches 7 bases. The sequenced sample consisted of blood. The CDR3 protein is CASSQEEARGSYEQYF. The CDR3 nucleotides are TGTGCCAGCAGCCAAGAGGAGGCGCGGGGGTCCTACGAGCAGTACTTC.